A selection of T cell receptor beta chains follows, all from one sample in a study of blood T cell repertoires in COVID-19. Data came from immunoSEQ multiplex PCR; TCRdb stores just in-frame clones and leaves some out. The sample lists about 87,000 clones; approximately 89% were seen once. The sample taken for sequencing was peripheral blood. The receptors come from a human donor with acute or convalescent COVID-19. The donor label of this sample is uncertain. CDR3s include the opening cysteine and the closing phenylalanine or tryptophan. D genes are given only for firm matches. Clone size is stated in some rows and not others, as once, few, many or a class when expanded.

>TRBV5-1|17|TRBD1|NA|TRBJ2-2
TGCGCCAGCAGCTTGGGATCGACAGGGTCGAACACCGGGGAGCTGTTTTTT
CASSLGSTGSNTGELFF
>TRBV6-5|12|NA|NA|TRBJ2-7
TGTGCCAGCAGTCCGATCGGGTCTTTGCAGTACTTC
CASSPIGSLQYF
>TRBV6-5|16|NA|NA|TRBJ1-1
TGTGCCAGCAGTTACACAGGACCGGGACAACCGACTGAAGCTTTCTTT
CASSYTGPGQPTEAFF
>TRBV2|15|NA|NA|TRBJ1-4
TGTGCCAGCAGGCCACGGACATCCCCCTACGAAAAACTGTTTTTT
CASRPRTSPYEKLFF
>TRBV7-3|21|NA|once|TRBJ2-1
TGTGCCAGCAGGAGTCGCAGGGTCGCAGGGGGGCCGAGTCCCAAGGACAATGAGCAGTTCTTC
CASRSRRVAGGPSPKDNEQFF
>TRBV4-2|15|NA|NA|TRBJ1-2
TGTGCCAGCAGCCAAGACCACAGGGTCCTTTATGGCTACACCTTC
CASSQDHRVLYGYTF
>TRBV9|14|NA|NA|TRBJ2-6
TGTGCCAGCAGTGTGTACTCTGGGGCCAACGTCCTGACTTTC
CASSVYSGANVLTF
>TRBV5-1|15|NA|once|TRBJ2-7
TGCGCCAGCAGCTTGGCTCCCGGGATTTCCTACGAGCAGTACTTC
CASSLAPGISYEQYF
>TRBV12-3/TRBV12-4|11|NA|once|TRBJ1-4
TGTGCCAGCAGCCCCGGGCCGGGGGTGTTTTTT
CASSPGPGVFF
>TRBV6-5|15|NA|NA|TRBJ1-1
TGTGCCAGCAGTTACTCGAGCCGAAGTTACACTGAAGCTTTCTTT
CASSYSSRSYTEAFF
>TRBV2|14|NA|once|TRBJ1-1
TGTGCCAGCAGTGGGGGGGGGCCGAACACTGAAGCTTTCTTT
CASSGGGPNTEAFF
>TRBV2|12|NA|once|TRBJ2-1
TGTGCCAGCAGCTCTACTAGTTATGAGCAGTTCTTC
CASSSTSYEQFF
>TRBV19|15|TRBD1|once|TRBJ1-2
TGTGCCAGTAGTATTCTACGGGACAGGCCATATGGCTACACCTTC
CASSILRDRPYGYTF
>TRBV5-1|14|NA|NA|TRBJ1-1
TGCGCCAGCAATATAGATTCCTCTGGCACTGAAGCTTTCTTT
CASNIDSSGTEAFF
>TRBV11-2|17|NA|NA|TRBJ2-1
TGTGCCAGCAGCCTGTACCTCACTAGGAGCTCCTACAATGAGCAGTTCTTC
CASSLYLTRSSYNEQFF
>TRBV13|16|NA|NA|TRBJ1-6
TGTGCCAGCAGCCGGTACCAGGGGCCTTTAGATTCACCCCTCCACTTT
CASSRYQGPLDSPLHF
>TRBV5-4|17|NA|NA|TRBJ1-2
TGTGCCAGCAGCTTGGGCGTAAATTCAAGACTCTTCTATGGCTACACCTTC
CASSLGVNSRLFYGYTF